Listed here are 5 T cell receptor beta chains from one sample, sequenced in a study of blood T cell repertoires in COVID-19. Here immunoSEQ multiplex PCR was the method, and the copy in TCRdb shows in-frame clones only, minus some. The sample lists around 20,000 clones, around 94% occurring once. The sequenced material came from peripheral blood. These receptors were collected from a human donor in a cohort sampled during active COVID-19.

This chain connects TRBV10-3 to TRBJ2-7, with TRBD1 matching over 10 bases. The CDR3 contains 14 residues. Germline trimming cut 4 bases from V and 7 bases from J; bases unmatched to any gene: 7. Per the germline V gene, CDR1 is ENHRY and CDR2 is SYGVKD. As DNA, the CDR3 is TGTGCCATCAGTGTAAGACAGGGGGCGCGTGAGCAGTACTTC. Its protein product is CAISVRQGAREQYF.

The genes are TRBV5-1 and TRBJ1-1; 7 bases line up with TRBD1. From germline, CDR1 is SGHRS and CDR2 YFSETQ. This CDR3 region has 17 residues. With 5 bases clipped from V and 1 base from J, the junction kept 14 bases outside the gene matches. The DNA of the CDR3 is TGCGCCAGCAGTTTACAGGGGAACGGGATCGGGAACACTGAAGCTTTCTTT. Amino acids: CASSLQGNGIGNTEAFF.

The chain is built from TRBV28 and TRBJ1-1; the D gene is possibly TRBD1 (5 bases). The CDR3 runs to 13 residues. V lost 8 bases to trimming and J lost 5 bases, with 15 bases between them. Germline V CDR1 and CDR2: MDHEN, SYDVKM. The CDR3 sequence: CASVEGGGTEAFF. CDR3 bases: TGTGCCAGCGTAGAGGGTGGGGGGACTGAAGCTTTCTTT.

V gene TRBV5-1 combines with J gene TRBJ1-2; TRBD1 matches at 9 bases. The CDR3 extends over 15 amino acids. Germline V gene sequence: CDR1 SGHRS, CDR2 YFSETQ. After removal of 4 bases from V and 4 bases from J, the junction contained 8 bases not matched to a gene. The CDR3 spells CASSIGTGSVYGYTF. The CDR3 nucleotides read TGCGCCAGCAGCATCGGGACAGGGAGTGTCTATGGCTACACCTTC. Variable domain in full (rest from reference TRBV5-1 and TRBJ1-2): KAGVTQTPRYLIKTRGQQVTLSCSPISGHRSVSWYQQTPGQGLQFLFEYFSETQRNKGNFPGRFSGRQFSNSRSEMNVSTLELGDSALYLCASSIGTGSVYGYTFGSGTRLTVV.

The chain employs TRBV10-3 and TRBJ2-7; tentative D call: TRBD1 (6 bases). The V gene lost 11 bases and the J gene lost 1 base, with 12 bases spanning the gap. From germline, CDR1 is ENHRY and CDR2 SYGVKD. The CDR3 covers 12 residues. The CDR3 region is CAAGETSYEQYF. Written as DNA, the CDR3 is TGTGCCGCAGGGGAAACGTCCTACGAGCAGTACTTC.